This TCR beta chain was sequenced in a study of blood T cells in healthy people across ages. General study findings and limits: Older age went with lower TCR beta diversity per million T cells, in a roughly linear way. Percentage of naive T cells showed a strong correlation with TCR beta diversity. Expanded clonotype shifts may have been confounded, as the donors had an unknown CMV status.

Researchers report isolating at least 6.5 million PBMCs per sample. V was trimmed by 2 bases and J by 0 bases, leaving 7 bases between them. The CDR3 consists of 14 residues. Germline V CDR1 and CDR2: LGHDT, YNNKEL (reference sequence). For the second PCR, which ran for about 7 to 11 cycles, a sample-barcoded 5' primer and a J-beta primer mix were used. MiXCR was run by TCRdb on the 5' RACE reads, yielding one entry per CDR3 protein. Of fewer than 700,000 distinct CDR3 sequences detected, around 48% appear once; the ten largest clones hold approximately 23%. A remark on this clonotype: Its antigen is not identified.

This clonotype originated in a man at least 80 years old in good health. The sequenced material came from blood. The J gene is TRBJ1-1, the V gene TRBV3-1, with a possible D match to TRBD1 (6 bases). CDR3 protein: CASSQQGMNTEAFF. The CDR3 DNA sequence: TGTGCCAGCAGCCAACAGGGGATGAACACTGAAGCTTTCTTT.